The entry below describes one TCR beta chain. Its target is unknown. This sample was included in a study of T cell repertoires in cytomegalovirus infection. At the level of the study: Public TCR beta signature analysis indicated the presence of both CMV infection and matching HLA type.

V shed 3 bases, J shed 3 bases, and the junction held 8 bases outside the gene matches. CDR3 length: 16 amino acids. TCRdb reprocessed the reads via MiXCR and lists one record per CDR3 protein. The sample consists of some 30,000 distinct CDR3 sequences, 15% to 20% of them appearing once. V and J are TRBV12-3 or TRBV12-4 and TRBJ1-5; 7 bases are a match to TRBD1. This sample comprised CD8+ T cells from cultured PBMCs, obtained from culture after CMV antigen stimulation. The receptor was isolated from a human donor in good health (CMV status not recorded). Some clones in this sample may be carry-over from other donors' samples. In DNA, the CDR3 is TGTGCCAGCAGTTTCCGGTCAGGGGGTACCAATCAGCCCCAGCATTTT. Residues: CASSFRSGGTNQPQHF.